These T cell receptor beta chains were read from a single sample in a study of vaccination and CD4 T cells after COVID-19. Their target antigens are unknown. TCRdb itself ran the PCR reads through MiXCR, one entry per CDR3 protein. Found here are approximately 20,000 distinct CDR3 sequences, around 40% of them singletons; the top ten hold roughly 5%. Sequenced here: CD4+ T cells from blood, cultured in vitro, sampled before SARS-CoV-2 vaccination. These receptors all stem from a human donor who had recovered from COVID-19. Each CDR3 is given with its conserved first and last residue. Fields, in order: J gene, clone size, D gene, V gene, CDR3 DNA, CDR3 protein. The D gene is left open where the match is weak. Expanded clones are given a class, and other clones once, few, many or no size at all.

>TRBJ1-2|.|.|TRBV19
TGTGCCAGTAGTATTGACGGTAACTATGGCTACACCTTC
CASSIDGNYGYTF
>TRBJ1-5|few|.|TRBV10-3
TGTGCCATCAGTGATGGGTGGAGGCTCAATCAGCCCCAGCATTTT
CAISDGWRLNQPQHF
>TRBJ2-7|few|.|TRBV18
TGTGCCAGCTCACCAGGATCAGGGCATCCAAGCGAGCAGTACTTC
CASSPGSGHPSEQYF
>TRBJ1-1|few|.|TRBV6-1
TGTGCCAGCAGTGACAGGTGGAACACTGAAGCTTTCTTT
CASSDRWNTEAFF
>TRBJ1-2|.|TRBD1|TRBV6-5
TGTGCCAGCAGTTACGCGGACAGGGAGAAAGGCTACACCTTC
CASSYADREKGYTF
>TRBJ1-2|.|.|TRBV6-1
TGTGCCAGCAGTAGAAACAGGGACAATAACTATGGCTACACCTTC
CASSRNRDNNYGYTF
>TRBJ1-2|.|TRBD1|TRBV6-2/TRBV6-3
TGTGCCAGCAGCCACGACAGGGGACGATACAACTATGGCTACACCTTC
CASSHDRGRYNYGYTF
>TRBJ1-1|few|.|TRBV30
TGTGCCTGCTCAGGGGAGGGTTTTCAATCTCTAGCTTTCTTT
CACSGEGFQSLAFF
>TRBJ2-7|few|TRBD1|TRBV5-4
TGTGCCAGCAGCCGCAGGGGGCATGAGTCCTACGAGCAGTACTTC
CASSRRGHESYEQYF
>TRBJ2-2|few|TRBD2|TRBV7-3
TGTGCCAGCAGCCTACTGGGAGGGAGAGTCACCGGGGAGCTGTTTTTT
CASSLLGGRVTGELFF
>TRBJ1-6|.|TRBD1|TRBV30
TGTGCCTCAGGGGGGGGGGACGGTTCACCCCTCCACTTT
CASGGGDGSPLHF
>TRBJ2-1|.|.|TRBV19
TGTGCCAGTAGTCTCCCGAGGGATAATAGTGAGCAGTTCTTC
CASSLPRDNSEQFF
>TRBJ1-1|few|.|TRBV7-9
TGTGCCAGCAGCCTTAGAATGAACACTGAAGCTTTCTTT
CASSLRMNTEAFF
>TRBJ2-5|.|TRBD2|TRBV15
TGTGCCACCAGCAGAGATAGCGGGAGGGGAGAGACCCAGTACTTC
CATSRDSGRGETQYF
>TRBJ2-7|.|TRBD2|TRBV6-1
TGTGCCAGCAGTCTTTGGCTAGCGGGAACCTCCTACGAGCAGTACTTC
CASSLWLAGTSYEQYF
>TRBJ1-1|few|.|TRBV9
TGTGCCAGCAGCCCAGGACAAAGAAACACTGAAGCTTTCTTT
CASSPGQRNTEAFF
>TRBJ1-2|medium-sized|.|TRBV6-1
TGTGCCAGCAGTGCGGGGGCTAACTATGGCTACACCTTC
CASSAGANYGYTF
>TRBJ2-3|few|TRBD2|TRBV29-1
TGCAGCGTTGCTAGCGGTACTAGCACAGATACGCAGTATTTT
CSVASGTSTDTQYF